These 22 T cell receptor beta chains came from one sample sequenced in a study of response to subunit inactivated influenza vaccine. Each CDR3 protein is one row after TCRdb ran MiXCR on the RT-PCR reads. Of about 780,000 distinct CDR3 sequences in the sample, under 20% were seen once. This material consisted of PBMCs from blood, taken more than 4 days after vaccination. The receptors shown here come from a man between 45 and 60 years old who received an inactivated influenza vaccine.

This clonotype was seen ten or more times. V and J are TRBV27 and TRBJ2-1; 13 positions match TRBD2. The ends lost 5 bases at V and 9 bases at J; junction bases unmatched: 10. CDR3 length: 16 amino acids. Germline CDR1 reads MNHEY; CDR2 reads SMNVEV (reference sequence). The CDR3 DNA follows: TGTGCCAGCAGTGAATCCGGGACTAGCGGGACAGTTGAGCAGTTCTTC. As protein: CASSESGTSGTVEQFF.

This clonotype showed up just a few times. The chain recombines TRBV6-1 with TRBJ2-7; 10 nucleotides match TRBD2. Germline CDR1 MNHNS, CDR2 SASEGT. The CDR3 has 13 residues. Losses at the gene ends were 7 bases for V and 2 bases for J; bases not matched to a gene: 2. CDR3 amino acids: CASTSGRPYEQYF. CDR3 nucleotide sequence: TGTGCCAGCACTAGCGGGAGACCCTACGAGCAGTACTTC.

This clonotype has only a few counts. This chain uses TRBV7-2 with TRBJ2-5; D might be TRBD1 (5 bases). This CDR3 contains 12 residues. CDR1 and CDR2 from the germline V gene are SGHTA and FQGNSA. Trimming shortened V by 5 bases and J by 4 bases, and 8 bases separated the two germline ends. The chain's CDR3 is CASSRQRETQYF. The CDR3 DNA reads TGTGCCAGCAGCCGACAGCGAGAGACCCAGTACTTC.

This clonotype was picked up a small number of times. The chain is built from TRBV10-2 and TRBJ2-1; D is uncertain. Germline CDR1 reads WSHSY; CDR2 reads SAAADI. V was clipped by 2 bases and J by 1 base, with 6 bases between them. CDR3 length equals 14 residues. CDR3 DNA sequence: TGCGCCAGCAGTGAGAGTAGGTCCTACAATGAGCAGTTCTTC. This translates into CASSESRSYNEQFF.

This clonotype was seen only a few times. V gene TRBV28 combines with J gene TRBJ2-7, with 7 bases lining up with TRBD1. This CDR3 is 16 amino acids long. The V segment lost 6 bases and the J segment 4 bases; nucleotides outside the gene matches: 15. Germline lookup yields CDR1 MDHEN and CDR2 SYDVKM. The CDR3, as DNA: TGTGCCAGCAGCTTGGATAGACAGGGAGAGTGGTACGAGCAGTACTTC. This codes for CASSLDRQGEWYEQYF.

Ten or more counts support this clonotype. The V gene is TRBV6-5, the J gene TRBJ2-1; TRBD1 matches at 9 bases. The germline gives CDR1 MNHEY, CDR2 SVGAGI. This CDR3 has 15 residues. With 4 bases clipped from V and 4 bases from J, the junction kept 5 bases outside the gene matches. CDR3 nucleotide sequence: TGTGCCAGCAGTTTCCGACAGGGGGTGTACAATGAGCAGTTCTTC. Translation gives CASSFRQGVYNEQFF.

In DNA form, the CDR3 reads TGTGCCATCAGTGAGTTTAGCGGGAGGGACTACGAGCAGTACTTC. Translating it yields CAISEFSGRDYEQYF. This sequence joins TRBV10-3 and TRBJ2-7, with TRBD2 identical over 11 bases. V gave up 1 base and J gave up 3 bases; unmatched junction bases: 2. Per the germline V gene, CDR1 is ENHRY and CDR2 is SYGVKD. This CDR3 has 15 residues.

The chain has TRBV11-3 and TRBJ2-1; 11 bases map to TRBD2. CDR1 SGHNT and CDR2 YENEEA come from the germline V gene. Unmatched junction bases numbered 8, after V lost 6 bases and J lost 4 bases. This CDR3 comprises 16 residues. CDR3 in DNA: TGTGCCAGCAGTTCCTGGGGACTAGCGGCATACAATGAGCAGTTCTTC. This codes for CASSSWGLAAYNEQFF.

The chain joins TRBV7-2 to TRBJ2-3; 8 bases are shared with TRBD2. Trimming at V came to 2 bases and at J to 4 bases, leaving 5 bases not matched to a gene. The CDR3 consists of 15 residues. Germline loops: CDR1 SGHTA, CDR2 FQGNSA. The CDR3 protein is CASSLRARGADTQYF. The CDR3 DNA reads TGTGCCAGCAGCTTACGGGCGCGGGGGGCAGATACGCAGTATTTT.

This clonotype came up a few times. The CDR3 sequence: CASSLGEREPYNEQFF. CDR3 nucleotides: TGTGCCAGCAGCTTAGGGGAGCGGGAACCCTACAATGAGCAGTTCTTC. The chain couples TRBV7-3 to TRBJ2-1; 7 bases align to TRBD2. CDR3 length equals 16 residues. The germline gives CDR1 SGHTA, CDR2 FQGTGA. The trim removed 2 bases at V and 2 bases at J, leaving 6 bases unmatched.

This clonotype was recorded a few times. The rearrangement joins TRBV6-5 to TRBJ1-2; no firm D call. V was trimmed by 0 bases and J by 0 bases, leaving 17 bases between them. This CDR3 has 18 amino acids. Per germline, CDR1 MNHEY and CDR2 SVGAGI. The CDR3 protein is CASSYSRRGGRANYGYTF. The DNA for the CDR3 is TGTGCCAGCAGTTACTCACGACGGGGAGGACGGGCTAACTATGGCTACACCTTC.

The V gene is TRBV7-9, the J gene TRBJ1-4; 9 bases line up with TRBD1. This CDR3 contains 13 residues. Germline trimming cut 5 bases from V and 7 bases from J; bases unmatched to any gene: 2. Germline lookup yields CDR1 SEHNR and CDR2 FQNEAQ (reference sequence). CDR3 DNA: TGTGCCAGCAGCCGGGGACAGGGTGAAAAACTGTTTTTT. Its protein is CASSRGQGEKLFF. The whole variable domain, remainder taken from reference TRBV7-9 and TRBJ1-4, is DTGVSQNPRHKITKRGQNVTFRCDPISEHNRLYWYRQTLGQGPEFLTYFQNEAQLEKSRLLSDRFSAERPKGSFSTLEIQRTEQGDSAMYLCASSRGQGEKLFFGSGTQLSVL.

The CDR3 reads CSVEGTKNIQYF. CDR3 nucleotide sequence: TGCAGCGTTGAGGGGACCAAAAACATTCAGTACTTC. This chain uses TRBV29-1 with TRBJ2-4, with unresolved D. The CDR3 has 12 residues. Germline lookup yields CDR1 SQVTM and CDR2 ANQGSEA. Trimming took off 3 bases at V and 2 bases at J, with 5 bases between the two ends. Looking up the rest from reference TRBV29-1 and TRBJ2-4 gives the full variable domain: SAVISQKPSRDICQRGTSLTIQCQVDSQVTMMFWYRQQPGQSLTLIATANQGSEATYESGFVIDKFPISRPNLTFSTLTVSNMSPEDSSIYLCSVEGTKNIQYFGAGTRLSVL.

The V gene is TRBV10-2, the J gene TRBJ2-3; 14 bases align to TRBD2. The CDR3 has 18 residues. V lost 6 bases, J lost 4 bases, and 12 bases stayed unmatched. Germline lookup yields CDR1 WSHSY and CDR2 SAAADI. Here the CDR3 reads CASRRTSGGWGVADTQYF. CDR3 sequence (DNA): TGCGCCAGCAGGAGGACTAGCGGGGGGTGGGGAGTTGCAGATACGCAGTATTTT.

The rearrangement uses TRBV5-1 and TRBJ2-3; D is ambiguous. Looked up from germline, CDR1 is SGHRS and CDR2 is YFSETQ. The CDR3 has 14 amino acids. The V and J ends lost 0 bases and 2 bases respectively, with 7 bases between them. The CDR3 here is CASSLARITDTQYF. CDR3 nucleotide sequence: TGCGCCAGCAGCTTGGCTAGAATCACAGATACGCAGTATTTT.

This clonotype was seen only a few times. The rearrangement links TRBV4-2 to TRBJ2-7; TRBD2 agrees at 13 bases. The CDR3 contains 18 residues. The germline V gene has CDR1 LGHNA and CDR2 YNFKEQ. J lost 3 bases, V lost 2 bases, and 10 bases had no gene match. For the CDR3, the DNA is TGTGCCAGCAGCCAATACTATCAGACTAGCGGGAGGTACTACGAGCAGTACTTC. Its protein is CASSQYYQTSGRYYEQYF.

Points on this clonotype: One junction end disagrees with the germline gene, perhaps due to a read error. V gene TRBV7-7 combines with J gene TRBJ1-5, with D uncertain. CDR1 is SSHAT, CDR2 FNYEAQ, per germline (reference sequence). The CDR3 has 13 residues. This chain's CDR3 is CASSLTIGQPQHF. DNA for the CDR3: TGTGCTAGCAGCTTAACCATCGGACAGCCCCAGCATTTT.

The chain couples TRBV3-1 to TRBJ2-2; 10 nucleotides agree with TRBD2. The V gene end was trimmed by 2 bases and the J gene end by 7 bases; junction bases not matched to a gene: 10. This CDR3 is 17 amino acids long. Per germline, CDR1 LGHDT and CDR2 YNNKEL (reference sequence). The CDR3 spells CASSQSSGGAKFGELFF. The CDR3 DNA sequence: TGTGCCAGCAGCCAAAGCAGCGGGGGGGCCAAGTTCGGGGAGCTGTTTTTT.

As for this clonotype: Its ends do not fully match the called genes, so a read error is possible. The J gene is TRBJ2-5, the V gene TRBV7-7, with D uncertain. Germline values: CDR1 SSHAT, CDR2 FNYEAQ (reference sequence). CDR3 size: 14 residues. CDR3: CASSLGPVRETQYF. Here the CDR3 DNA reads TGTGCTAGCAGCTTAGGGCCGGTAAGAGAGACCCAGTACTTC.

This clonotype occurred a few times. The chain links TRBV6-5 to TRBJ2-5; D not certain. The CDR3 sequence is 14 residues long. The V end lost 1 base, the J end lost 2 bases, and 8 bases lay between the germline ends. CDR1 and CDR2 (germline): MNHEY, SVGAGI. Here the CDR3 reads CASSYFANQETQYF. CDR3 nucleotides: TGTGCCAGCAGTTACTTCGCGAATCAAGAGACCCAGTACTTC.

This clonotype was seen at least ten times. The V and J genes are TRBV29-1 and TRBJ2-7; no definite D call. Germline loops: CDR1 SQVTM, CDR2 ANQGSEA. The length of the CDR3 is 13 residues. V was pared by 6 bases and J by 0 bases, with 12 bases between. CDR3 region: CSVKSRSSYEQYF. CDR3 in DNA: TGCAGCGTCAAATCAAGGAGCTCCTACGAGCAGTACTTC.

The CDR3 DNA reads TGTGCCAGCAGCTTGGGGACGTACGATGAAAAACTGTTTTTT. This encodes CASSLGTYDEKLFF. The chain joins TRBV7-9 to TRBJ1-4; possibly TRBD1 for D (5 bases). Germline V gives CDR1 SEHNR, CDR2 FQNEAQ (reference sequence). This CDR3 is 14 amino acids long. V dropped 3 bases and J dropped 6 bases, with 11 bases sitting between them.